The entry that follows covers one TCR beta chain sequence. Its antigen is undetermined. Samples of blood were obtained at baseline, on cycle 4 day 1, and on cycle 7 day 1. This entry belongs to a study of OX40 agonist ivuxolimab in advanced cancers. Study background: Enrollees could have had prior anti-PD-1, anti-PD-L1 or anti-CTLA-4 therapy, which 30% to 50% had received. General observations from the study: There was clonal expansion of CD4+ and CD8+ blood T cells by week 6 at 0.1 to 3.0 mg/kg.

The CDR3 runs to 14 residues. Germline-derived CDR1 and CDR2 are KGHSH and LQKENI. V was shortened by 6 bases and J by 5 bases, with 16 bases between the two germline ends. Some clones are missing from TCRdb's copy, which holds only in-frame ones; the method was immunoSEQ multiplex PCR. The top ten clones hold about 1.6% of a sample with around 69,000 clones, 84% of them seen once. The genes are TRBV18 and TRBJ2-5, with D hard to call. The sequence came from an adult with an advanced solid tumor such as melanoma, head and neck, liver or kidney cancer. The sample consisted of CD4+ or CD8+ T cells sorted from blood, taken in a trial of the OX40 agonist ivuxolimab. CDR3 region: CASSPPGVGETQYF. CDR3 coding DNA: TGTGCCAGCTCCCCCCCTGGGGTAGGGGAGACCCAGTACTTC.